Given below is one T cell receptor beta chain in context. These data come from a study of blood T cell repertoires in COVID-19. Study context: Sites in the United States, Italy and Spain provided acute and convalescent COVID-19 samples. The analysed material was cDNA or gDNA that came from T cells, B-cell-depleted T cells, or PBMCs.

The CDR3 has 14 amino acids. Trimming cost V 6 bases and J 1 base, with 12 bases left between them. Germline assignment: CDR1 SNHLY and CDR2 FYNNEI. In the study's own analysis: Scientists estimated how many nucleated cells there were by amplifying reference gene primers. Generated by immunoSEQ multiplex PCR, the TCRdb table keeps only in-frame clones and is missing some. That table is the source of V, J and clone size, and D and trimming were worked out from the DNA. The data contain around 220,000 clones, around 80% of them singletons. Source material: peripheral blood. The chain couples TRBV2 to TRBJ1-1; D is possibly TRBD1 (6 bases). The sequence came from a middle-aged woman with active or convalescent COVID-19. The CDR3 protein is CASRVQGPNTEAFF. Here the CDR3 DNA reads TGTGCCAGCAGGGTTCAGGGGCCGAACACTGAAGCTTTCTTT.